These 30 T cell receptor beta chains share one sample of origin, sequenced in a study of cytomegalovirus exposure and HLA in healthy donors. Amplification used 60 Vbeta primers and 13 Jbeta primers. The table came from immunoSEQ multiplex PCR; TCRdb's copy has only in-frame clones and leaves some out. The data show 200,000 to 250,000 clones, with under 85% seen just once and about 1.7% held by the top ten. Input material: PBMCs. These receptors all stem from a man aged 50 to 59 in good health and CMV-seronegative.

This clone was observed a few times. This sequence joins TRBV5-1 and TRBJ2-7; maybe TRBD1 (5 bases). Germline assignment: CDR1 SGHRS and CDR2 YFSETQ. V lost 0 bases to trimming and J lost 6 bases, with 16 bases between them. This CDR3 has 15 residues. This CDR3 is CASSLARRVQTEQYF. The CDR3 nucleotides are TGCGCCAGCAGCTTGGCCCGCAGGGTACAGACCGAGCAGTACTTC. The variable domain in full, with the rest retrieved from reference TRBV5-1 and TRBJ2-7, is KAGVTQTPRYLIKTRGQQVTLSCSPISGHRSVSWYQQTPGQGLQFLFEYFSETQRNKGNFPGRFSGRQFSNSRSEMNVSTLELGDSALYLCASSLARRVQTEQYFGPGTRLTVT.

This rearrangement joins TRBV7-2 to TRBJ2-1; a possible D gene is TRBD2 (6 bases). Trimming shortened V by 5 bases and J by 2 bases, and 10 bases separated the two germline ends. The CDR3 is 14 residues long. CDR1 is SGHTA, CDR2 FQGNSA, per germline. Here the CDR3 reads CASSPGEAYNEQFF. DNA for the CDR3: TGTGCCAGCAGCCCGGGGGAGGCCTACAATGAGCAGTTCTTC.

About this clone itself: Germline is not matched at one junction end, which may reflect a read error. The gene calls are TRBV7-8 and TRBJ1-2, with TRBD1 identical over 7 bases. The CDR3 runs to 17 residues. CDR1 and CDR2 (germline): SGHVS, FQNEAQ. For the CDR3, the DNA is TGTGCCAGCAGCGTAGCTCGGACAGGCCCATTTAACTATGGCTACACCTTC. Its protein product is CASSVARTGPFNYGYTF.

The V gene is TRBV7-2, the J gene TRBJ1-1; no reliable D call. CDR1 and CDR2 from the germline V gene are SGHTA and FQGNSA. Trimming cost V 2 bases and J 0 bases, with 16 bases left between them. This CDR3 contains 17 residues. CDR3 sequence reads: CASSLLPMSALNTEAFF. The CDR3 DNA reads TGTGCCAGCAGCTTACTTCCTATGTCCGCCCTGAACACTGAAGCTTTCTTT.

The genes are TRBV11-1 and TRBJ2-5; the match to TRBD2 covers 11 bases. This CDR3 contains 14 residues. CDR1 is SGHAT, CDR2 FQDESV, per germline (reference sequence). After removal of 4 bases from V and 11 bases from J, the junction contained 9 bases not matched to a gene. DNA of the CDR3: TGTGCCAGCAGCTGGGGACTAGCGGCGATGGAGCAGTACTTC. Translating gives CASSWGLAAMEQYF.

This clone appeared a single time. This chain uses TRBV29-1 with TRBJ2-2; 7 positions match TRBD2. CDR1 and CDR2 (germline): SQVTM, ANQGSEA. J gave up 5 bases and V 4 bases, and 7 bases lay outside the gene matches. This CDR3 comprises 14 residues. CDR3 in DNA: TGCAGCGTTGGATTAGCGGGTAGAACCGGGGAGCTGTTTTTT. This encodes CSVGLAGRTGELFF.

The rearrangement links TRBV2 to TRBJ2-5, with a possible D match to TRBD1 (5 bases). The CDR3 contains 14 residues. The germline V gene encodes CDR1 SNHLY and CDR2 FYNNEI. V gave up 8 bases and J gave up 1 base, with 14 bases separating them. The DNA of the CDR3 is TGTGCCAGCGGGGCTGTTCTAAGCCAAGAGACCCAGTACTTC. Amino acids: CASGAVLSQETQYF. Full variable domain (remainder filled in from reference TRBV2 and TRBJ2-5): EPEVTQTPSHQVTQMGQEVILRCVPISNHLYFYWYRQILGQKVEFLVSFYNNEISEKSEIFDDQFSVERPDGSNFTLKIRSTKLEDSAMYFCASGAVLSQETQYFGPGTRLLVL.

The chain employs TRBV10-3 and TRBJ1-4, with 11 nucleotides matching TRBD1. V trimming: 5 bases; J trimming: 7 bases; junction bases outside the gene matches: 9. Germline V gives CDR1 ENHRY, CDR2 SYGVKD. The CDR3 is made up of 16 amino acids. CDR3 DNA sequence: TGTGCCATCAGTACGGGACAGGGGGGGGACCGTGAAAAACTGTTTTTT. Translated: CAISTGQGGDREKLFF.

The V call is TRBV9, the J call TRBJ2-2; D gene uncertain. This CDR3 contains 15 residues. Germline V lookup: CDR1 SGDLS, CDR2 YYNGEE. Trimming pared 4 bases from V and 0 bases from J, leaving 10 bases between. The CDR3 region has the DNA TGTGCCAGCAGCCCTCAGTCAGCGAACACCGGGGAGCTGTTTTTT. Its translation: CASSPQSANTGELFF. Based on the CDR3 plus reference TRBV9 and TRBJ2-2, the full variable domain is DSGVTQTPKHLITATGQRVTLRCSPRSGDLSVYWYQQSLDQGLQFLIQYYNGEERAKGNILERFSAQQFPDLHSELNLSSLELGDSALYFCASSPQSANTGELFFGEGSRLTVL.

The chain recombines TRBV27 with TRBJ2-7, with D perhaps TRBD1 (5 bases). With 8 bases removed from V and 0 bases from J, the gap between germline ends came to 14 bases. CDR1 is MNHEY, CDR2 SMNVEV, per germline (reference sequence). The CDR3 consists of 14 residues. CDR3 nucleotide sequence: TGTGCCAGCCCGGGCGGCAGGGCCTCCTACGAGCAGTACTTC. It encodes CASPGGRASYEQYF.

This clone was seen just once. The chain is built from TRBV29-1 and TRBJ1-1, with no clear D. Trimming removed 6 bases from V and 3 bases from J, with 14 bases in between. This CDR3 is built from 13 residues. Germline assignment: CDR1 SQVTM and CDR2 ANQGSEA. The DNA for the CDR3 is TGCAGCGTAACTACTTCTATCGACACTGAAGCTTTCTTT. It is translated as CSVTTSIDTEAFF.

The CDR3 spells CASSQLDSGAYEQYF. CDR3 DNA: TGTGCCAGCAGCCAGTTGGATAGCGGGGCCTACGAGCAGTACTTC. The chain employs TRBV14 and TRBJ2-7; TRBD2 aligns across 8 bases. Trimming removed 3 bases from V and 2 bases from J; junction bases left unmatched: 6. Per the germline V gene, CDR1 is SGHDN and CDR2 is FVKESK. The CDR3 totals 15 residues. Drawing the rest from reference TRBV14 and TRBJ2-7, the complete variable domain is EAGVTQFPSHSVIEKGQTVTLRCDPISGHDNLYWYRRVMGKEIKFLLHFVKESKQDESGMPNNRFLAERTGGTYSTLKVQPAELEDSGVYFCASSQLDSGAYEQYFGPGTRLTVT.

The gene calls are TRBV11-2 and TRBJ2-1, with 9 bases lining up with TRBD2. This CDR3 comprises 16 residues. V shed 2 bases and J 7 bases; nucleotides not matched to a gene: 9. Germline assignment: CDR1 SGHAT and CDR2 FQNNGV. The CDR3 loop is CASSLRRRLAENEQFF. For the CDR3, the DNA is TGTGCCAGCAGCTTAAGGCGGCGACTAGCGGAAAATGAGCAGTTCTTC.

The sample holds one count of this clone. The V call is TRBV19, the J call TRBJ1-6, with D maybe TRBD1 (6 bases). The V end was cut by 3 bases, the J end by 6 bases, with 21 bases between. The germline CDR1 and CDR2 sequences are LNHDA and SQIVND (reference sequence). The CDR3 contains 18 residues. CDR3 loop: CASSIRTARTYGNSPLHF. The CDR3, as DNA: TGTGCCAGTAGTATCCGGACAGCGAGAACCTACGGTAATTCACCCCTCCACTTT.

The chain links TRBV11-2 to TRBJ1-2, with a weak D call TRBD1 (5 bases). Germline-derived CDR1 and CDR2 are SGHAT and FQNNGV. V shed 5 bases and J shed 0 bases, with 10 bases lying between them. The CDR3 is 14 amino acids. CDR3 nucleotides: TGTGCCAGCAGCCGGGGGGGAGCTAACTATGGCTACACCTTC. Its protein product is CASSRGGANYGYTF.

This clone was recorded once. The V and J genes are TRBV15 and TRBJ2-1; D not certain. Germline CDR1 LNHNV, CDR2 YYDKDF (reference sequence). V shed 0 bases and J shed 0 bases, with 9 bases lying between them. The CDR3 loop spans 16 amino acids. In DNA, the CDR3 is TGTGCCACCAGCAGAGATCTCCCAGTCTCCTACAATGAGCAGTTCTTC. This gives the protein CATSRDLPVSYNEQFF.

V usage is TRBV5-8 and J usage is TRBJ2-7, with D tentatively TRBD1 (6 bases). Germline V gene sequence: CDR1 SGHTS, CDR2 YDEGEE. The CDR3 sequence is 13 residues long. The V end was cut by 0 bases, the J end by 3 bases, with 7 bases between. CDR3 sequence: CASSLGGGYEQYF. The CDR3 region has the DNA TGTGCCAGCAGCTTGGGAGGGGGCTACGAGCAGTACTTC.

This chain links TRBV27 with TRBJ2-1; the match to TRBD1 covers 7 bases. Losses at the gene ends were 6 bases for V and 6 bases for J; bases not matched to a gene: 5. CDR3 length equals 13 residues. From germline, CDR1 is MNHEY and CDR2 SMNVEV (reference sequence). CDR3 in amino acids: CASRRQGSNEQFF. The CDR3 region has the DNA TGTGCCAGCAGGAGACAGGGAAGCAATGAGCAGTTCTTC.

The rearrangement links TRBV7-9 to TRBJ1-4; TRBD1 matches 7 bases. CDR3 length equals 17 residues. The germline V gene encodes CDR1 SEHNR and CDR2 FQNEAQ (reference sequence). V lost 5 bases and J lost 2; bases outside the gene matches: 11. CDR3 amino acids: CASSPPPPGQTNEKLFF. CDR3 bases: TGTGCCAGCAGCCCTCCTCCTCCGGGACAGACTAATGAAAAACTGTTTTTT.

The rearrangement uses TRBV5-1 and TRBJ2-7; D perhaps matches TRBD2 (5 bases). Germline V gene lookup returns CDR1 SGHRS and CDR2 YFSETQ. V dropped 4 bases and J dropped 3 bases, with 20 bases sitting between them. This CDR3 spans 16 amino acids. CDR3 sequence (DNA): TGCGCCAGCAGCCAAGGTGGGCGGGTCGGGGTCTACGAGCAGTACTTC. This encodes CASSQGGRVGVYEQYF.

About this clone: Additional DNA sequences in this sample encode the identical CDR3. The genes are TRBV27 and TRBJ2-7; 14 nucleotides match TRBD2. The CDR3 length is 15 residues. V shed 5 bases, J shed 4 bases, and the junction held 4 bases outside the gene matches. Per germline, CDR1 MNHEY and CDR2 SMNVEV (reference sequence). The CDR3 loop is CASSPGLAGGYEQYF. CDR3 nucleotide sequence: TGTGCCAGCAGTCCCGGACTAGCGGGAGGTTACGAGCAGTACTTC.

Comments on this clone: Germline is not matched at one junction end, which may reflect a read error. The sample has other DNA sequences that encode this CDR3 too. The rearrangement links TRBV10-1 to TRBJ1-2, with TRBD1 identical over 9 bases. Germline CDR1 is WNHNN and CDR2 is SYGVQD (reference sequence). This CDR3 contains 15 residues. CDR3 amino acids: CASRALTGGDYGYTF. CDR3 in DNA: TGTGCCAGCAGGGCCCTAACAGGGGGCGACTATGGCTACACCTTC.

The chain carries TRBV5-4 and TRBJ2-3; 7 bases are shared with TRBD1. The CDR3 length is 15 residues. Germline V lookup: CDR1 SGHNT, CDR2 YYREEE (reference sequence). The junction had 5 bases not matched to a gene; V was cut back by 2 bases and J by 2 bases. The CDR3 DNA is TGTGCCAGCAGCTTAGGGGACAGATTCACAGATACGCAGTATTTT. This codes for CASSLGDRFTDTQYF.

The chain recombines TRBV28 with TRBJ2-7; D perhaps matches TRBD1 (6 bases). Looked up from germline, CDR1 is MDHEN and CDR2 is SYDVKM. The germline V and J ends were trimmed by 3 bases and 3 bases, with 18 bases remaining between them. The CDR3 covers 16 residues. The CDR3 DNA follows: TGTGCCAGCAGTTTGCCCCCCGACAGGACCGACTACGAGCAGTACTTC. This encodes CASSLPPDRTDYEQYF. Filled out from reference TRBV28 and TRBJ2-7, the complete variable domain reads DVKVTQSSRYLVKRTGEKVFLECVQDMDHENMFWYRQDPGLGLRLIYFSYDVKMKEKGDIPEGYSVSREKKERFSLILESASTNQTSMYLCASSLPPDRTDYEQYFGPGTRLTVT.

This sequence joins TRBV7-8 and TRBJ2-5, with 9 positions matching TRBD2. This CDR3 is 15 amino acids long. J gave up 6 bases and V 5 bases, and 10 bases lay outside the gene matches. Germline values: CDR1 SGHVS, CDR2 FQNEAQ. DNA of the CDR3: TGTGCCAGCAGCGGAGAGTTAGCGGGAGAGAAGACCCAGTACTTC. Translated, it gives CASSGELAGEKTQYF.

V is TRBV27 and J is TRBJ2-5; 11 nucleotides match TRBD2. The J call may not be correct, given that the DNA end is closer to TRBJ2-7. CDR3 length: 18 amino acids. From germline, CDR1 is MNHEY and CDR2 SMNVEV (reference sequence). The CDR3, as DNA: TGTGCCAGCAGTCCGGGACAGGTGACTAGCGGGATTATCAACGAGCAGTACTTC. This gives the protein CASSPGQVTSGIINEQYF.

The CDR3 DNA is TGTGCCAGCTTCGGGAGCGGCGCCTACAATGAGCAGTTCTTC. Translation: CASFGSGAYNEQFF. The chain joins TRBV28 to TRBJ2-1; D may be TRBD2 (6 bases). In germline, CDR1 is MDHEN, CDR2 SYDVKM. V was cut by 8 bases and J by 2 bases, with 13 bases left in between. CDR3 length: 14 amino acids. The entire variable domain, with the rest obtained from reference TRBV28 and TRBJ2-1, is as follows: DVKVTQSSRYLVKRTGEKVFLECVQDMDHENMFWYRQDPGLGLRLIYFSYDVKMKEKGDIPEGYSVSREKKERFSLILESASTNQTSMYLCASFGSGAYNEQFFGPGTRLTVL.

This clone has more than one count but fewer than ten. V and J are TRBV30 and TRBJ2-3; tentative D call: TRBD2 (6 bases). CDR3 length: 15 residues. V gave up 0 bases and J gave up 4 bases, with 14 bases separating them. Germline lookup yields CDR1 GTSNPN and CDR2 SVGIG (reference sequence). The DNA for the CDR3 is TGTGCCTGGAGTGTAATCGGACTAACGGCAGATACGCAGTATTTT. The encoded protein is CAWSVIGLTADTQYF.

This clone showed up just a few times. The sample holds other DNA sequences that translate to the same CDR3. V and J are TRBV30 and TRBJ2-7, with 9 bases matching TRBD1. Germline V lookup: CDR1 GTSNPN, CDR2 SVGIG (reference sequence). The CDR3 runs to 15 residues. Germline trimming cut 5 bases from V and 2 bases from J; bases unmatched to any gene: 10. In nucleotides, the CDR3 is TGTGCCTGGGAGTTCACGCGGGACAGGGCCTACGAGCAGTACTTC. Translated, it gives CAWEFTRDRAYEQYF.

This rearrangement joins TRBV28 to TRBJ2-7; perhaps TRBD2 as D (5 bases). The V gene lost 6 bases and the J gene lost 3 bases, with 21 bases spanning the gap. The CDR3 totals 16 residues. Germline CDR1 and CDR2: MDHEN and SYDVKM. In DNA form, the CDR3 reads TGTGCCAGCAGGCTTTCTAGCCCGGGGAACCGCTACGAGCAGTACTTC. It codes for CASRLSSPGNRYEQYF.